This TCR beta chain comes out of a study of blood T cell repertoires in COVID-19. The wider study: Nucleic acid was either cDNA or gDNA, and it came from T cells, B-cell-depleted T cells, or PBMCs.

V lost 5 bases, J lost 8 bases, and 15 bases lay in between. There are 13 residues in the CDR3. The V gene's germline CDR1 is MGHRA and CDR2 YSYEKL. Original analysis: Estimates of nucleated cell counts were drawn from the amplification of reference gene primers. Some clones are missing from TCRdb's copy, which holds only in-frame ones; the method was immunoSEQ multiplex PCR. That table gives V, J and clone size, and the DNA gave D and trimming. The sample shows more than 250,000 clones, about 84% of them seen only once. Sequencing was done on a sample of peripheral blood. The chain combines TRBV4-1 with TRBJ1-2; no clear D gene. This TCR came from a woman aged 50 to 60 with acute or convalescent COVID-19. The CDR3 region has the DNA TGCGCCAGCAGCGCCCAAACCGCAGTCGGCTACACCTTC. Translated, it gives CASSAQTAVGYTF.